This passage covers 24 T cell receptor beta chains from one sample sequenced in a study of T-cell memory formation after mild COVID-19. TCRdb analysed the 5' RACE reads with MiXCR anew, one entry per CDR3 protein. The table records approximately 300,000 distinct CDR3 sequences, 15% to 20% of them present only once. The specimen sequenced was PBMCs or a T cell subset sorted from them (not recorded which). Every receptor here comes from a man aged 18-30 years who had mild COVID-19 (a few samples of this study predate the infection). Cell type and time point are not known.

In its sample, this clonotype was seen many times. The rearrangement links TRBV7-2 to TRBJ2-3; no firm D call. V was shortened by 5 bases and J by 0 bases, with 9 bases between the two germline ends. The CDR3 contains 14 residues. From germline, CDR1 is SGHTA and CDR2 FQGNSA. CDR3 in amino acids: CASSTYLSTDTQYF. DNA of the CDR3: TGTGCCAGCAGCACATACTTAAGCACAGATACGCAGTATTTT.

This clonotype is a singleton in its sample. The chain couples TRBV5-1 to TRBJ1-2; possible D gene TRBD1, 5 bases. Germline CDR1 and CDR2: SGHRS and YFSETQ. The V gene lost 7 bases and the J gene lost 4 bases, with 20 bases spanning the gap. The CDR3 has 15 amino acids. Here the CDR3 DNA reads TGCGCCAGCCAACAAGGATCGGGGCAGGGCTATGGCTACACCTTC. Translation: CASQQGSGQGYGYTF.

The chain recombines TRBV20-1 with TRBJ1-1, with D possibly being TRBD1 (5 bases). CDR1 and CDR2 from the germline V gene are DFQATT and SNEGSKA (reference sequence). This CDR3 contains 13 residues. Trimming cost V 7 bases and J 5 bases, with 17 bases left between them. As DNA, the CDR3 is TGCAGTGTTCTGGGGCCAAGACGGACTGAAGCTTTCTTT. This codes for CSVLGPRRTEAFF.

The chain is built from TRBV6-5 and TRBJ1-2; 7 bases are shared with TRBD1. J lost 6 bases, V lost 6 bases, and 10 bases had no gene match. CDR1 is MNHEY and CDR2 is SVGAGI in the germline V gene. This CDR3 contains 14 residues. CDR3 DNA: TGTGCCAGCAGCACAACCCGACAGGGCCATGGCTACACCTTC. Its translation is CASSTTRQGHGYTF.

This clonotype was counted between two and nine times. The V call is TRBV6-5, the J call TRBJ1-5; the D is unclear. The CDR3 runs 16 residues. Trimming cost V 6 bases and J 0 bases, with 15 bases left between them. Germline CDR1 is MNHEY and CDR2 is SVGAGI. The chain's CDR3 is CASRGTGSPSNQPQHF. CDR3 DNA: TGTGCCAGCAGAGGTACCGGGTCCCCTAGCAATCAGCCCCAGCATTTT.

This clonotype was counted only a few times. This CDR3 is CASSEPRGTDQETQYF. For the CDR3, the DNA is TGCGCCAGCAGTGAGCCCCGAGGGACAGACCAAGAGACCCAGTACTTC. V usage is TRBV10-2 and J usage is TRBJ2-5, with 7 bases fitting TRBD1. The germline gives CDR1 WSHSY, CDR2 SAAADI. Unmatched junction bases numbered 6, after V lost 2 bases and J lost 0 bases. The CDR3 is made up of 16 amino acids.

The rearrangement links TRBV6-5 to TRBJ1-3; no clear D. Germline V lookup: CDR1 MNHEY, CDR2 SVGAGI. V lost 2 bases and J lost 2, with 10 bases in between. The CDR3 has 15 amino acids. CDR3 amino acids: CASSYGSQTGNTIYF. In DNA, the CDR3 is TGTGCCAGCAGTTACGGTTCCCAGACTGGAAACACCATATATTTT.

This clonotype was counted at least ten times. The chain joins TRBV6-2 or TRBV6-3 to TRBJ1-5; D remains ambiguous. This CDR3 has 13 residues. CDR1 MNHEY and CDR2 SVGEGT come from the germline V gene. Trimming removed 6 bases from V and 5 bases from J, with 11 bases in between. CDR3 protein: CASSATTYQPQHF. The CDR3 bases are TGTGCCAGCAGCGCGACTACCTATCAGCCCCAGCATTTT.

This clonotype was seen more than once but under ten times. The chain combines TRBV29-1 with TRBJ2-5; perhaps TRBD2 as D (5 bases). The ends were cut back, 4 bases at V and 4 bases at J, with 13 bases in the middle. The CDR3 runs 13 residues. Per the germline V gene, CDR1 is SQVTM and CDR2 is ANQGSEA. CDR3 bases: TGCAGCGTTGTGGGCGGGTTTTTAGAGACCCAGTACTTC. Protein sequence: CSVVGGFLETQYF.

The chain links TRBV7-2 to TRBJ1-5; a weak D match, TRBD1 (6 bases). Germline V lookup: CDR1 SGHTA, CDR2 FQGNSA. Trimming shortened V by 1 base and J by 7 bases, and 14 bases separated the two germline ends. The CDR3 covers 15 residues. The CDR3 region has the DNA TGTGCCAGCAGCTTAGATCGGGGGCTGGAACAGCCCCAGCATTTT. Translation gives CASSLDRGLEQPQHF.

In its sample, this clonotype was seen a few times. V gene TRBV5-5 combines with J gene TRBJ1-5; D unclear. V lost 0 bases to trimming and J lost 6 bases, with 10 bases between them. The CDR3 length is 14 residues. Per the germline V gene, CDR1 is SGHKS and CDR2 is YYEKEE (reference sequence). CDR3 sequence (DNA): TGTGCCAGCAGCTTGGGTACCCGGGGTCAGCCCCAGCATTTT. This sequence encodes CASSLGTRGQPQHF. Supplemented by reference TRBV5-5 and TRBJ1-5, the full variable domain reads DAGVTQSPTHLIKTRGQQVTLRCSPISGHKSVSWYQQVLGQGPQFIFQYYEKEERGRGNFPDRFSARQFPNYSSELNVNALLLGDSALYLCASSLGTRGQPQHFGDGTRLSIL.

V and J are TRBV27 and TRBJ1-5; D might be TRBD1 (6 bases). The CDR3 consists of 14 residues. V was cut by 6 bases and J by 5 bases, with 14 bases left in between. The germline V gene encodes CDR1 MNHEY and CDR2 SMNVEV (reference sequence). CDR3 sequence: CASSPLGGDQPQHF. The CDR3 DNA reads as TGTGCCAGCAGCCCCTTAGGGGGGGATCAGCCCCAGCATTTT.

The chain carries TRBV9 and TRBJ2-5; TRBD1 might be the D (5 bases). Trimming removed 0 bases at V and 1 base at J, with 7 bases between. The CDR3 totals 14 residues. CDR1 is SGDLS and CDR2 is YYNGEE in the germline V gene. The CDR3 bases are TGTGCCAGCAGCGTAGAGGGGCGCCAAGAGACCCAGTACTTC. Amino acid sequence: CASSVEGRQETQYF.

This clonotype was seen a single time. The chain carries TRBV7-9 and TRBJ2-7, with D perhaps TRBD1 (6 bases). Trimming shortened V by 3 bases and J by 2 bases, and 17 bases separated the two germline ends. CDR3 size: 16 residues. Looked up from germline, CDR1 is SEHNR and CDR2 is FQNEAQ (reference sequence). CDR3 loop: CASSFDLQGNPYEQYF. Written as DNA, the CDR3 is TGTGCCAGCAGCTTCGACTTGCAGGGGAATCCCTACGAGCAGTACTTC. Drawing the rest from reference TRBV7-9 and TRBJ2-7, the complete variable domain is DTGVSQNPRHKITKRGQNVTFRCDPISEHNRLYWYRQTLGQGPEFLTYFQNEAQLEKSRLLSDRFSAERPKGSFSTLEIQRTEQGDSAMYLCASSFDLQGNPYEQYFGPGTRLTVT.

This chain connects TRBV20-1 to TRBJ1-5, with D possibly matching TRBD1 (5 bases). The CDR3 contains 13 residues. V was trimmed by 5 bases and J by 3 bases, leaving 11 bases between them. The germline CDR1 and CDR2 sequences are DFQATT and SNEGSKA (reference sequence). This CDR3 is CSAPRQINQPQHF. CDR3 nucleotide sequence: TGCAGTGCTCCCAGACAGATCAATCAGCCCCAGCATTTT.

This clonotype was recorded a few times. The chain is built from TRBV2 and TRBJ2-7, with D hard to call. This CDR3 region has 12 residues. Germline-derived CDR1 and CDR2 are SNHLY and FYNNEI. V shed 4 bases and J shed 6 bases, with 10 bases lying between them. The CDR3 DNA reads TGTGCCAGCAGTGGGCCGGGCGCCGAGCAGTACGTC. Translated: CASSGPGAEQYV.

There are a few counts of this clonotype. The genes are TRBV7-9 and TRBJ2-1; TRBD2 might be the D (6 bases). Germline values: CDR1 SEHNR, CDR2 FQNEAQ (reference sequence). The CDR3 totals 15 residues. Trimming took off 5 bases at V and 3 bases at J, with 14 bases between the two ends. CDR3 sequence (DNA): TGTGCCAGCAGCCCGCCGCGGGGAAGCTACAATGAGCAGTTCTTC. This encodes CASSPPRGSYNEQFF.

This clonotype showed up just a few times. The V call is TRBV12-3 or TRBV12-4, the J call TRBJ1-6; D not certain. The CDR3 covers 14 residues. Trimming took 5 bases from V and 7 from J, leaving 12 bases between them. The CDR3 reads CASSPLPGNSPLHF. DNA for the CDR3: TGTGCCAGCAGTCCTCTGCCGGGAAATTCACCCCTCCACTTT.

This sequence joins TRBV4-2 and TRBJ2-5, with 8 positions matching TRBD2. Germline loops: CDR1 LGHNA, CDR2 YNFKEQ. V gave up 4 bases and J gave up 3 bases; unmatched junction bases: 7. This CDR3 comprises 15 residues. CDR3 in DNA: TGTGCCAGCAGCCCACGTACGGGGGGGAAAGAGACCCAGTACTTC. Amino acid sequence: CASSPRTGGKETQYF.

The genes are TRBV27 and TRBJ2-7, with 7 bases identical to TRBD2. This CDR3 is 13 amino acids long. Trimming at V came to 5 bases and at J to 6 bases, leaving 7 bases not matched to a gene. From germline, CDR1 is MNHEY and CDR2 SMNVEV (reference sequence). CDR3 sequence reads: CASSMWEGSEQYV. In DNA form, the CDR3 reads TGTGCCAGCAGTATGTGGGAGGGCAGCGAGCAGTACGTC.

J is TRBJ2-2 and V is TRBV2, with D unclear. There are 12 residues in the CDR3. Germline V lookup: CDR1 SNHLY, CDR2 FYNNEI. V lost 8 bases and J 4 bases, leaving 8 bases between the germline ends. The CDR3 DNA is TGTGCCAGCGCGGAGCTCACCGGGGAGCTGTTTTTT. Protein product: CASAELTGELFF.

This clonotype was recorded at least ten times. This chain connects TRBV12-3 or TRBV12-4 to TRBJ2-5, with D possibly being TRBD2 (6 bases). Trimming took off 6 bases at V and 5 bases at J, with 16 bases between the two ends. The CDR3 has 14 residues. The CDR3 loop is CASSVPGTPETQYF. DNA of the CDR3: TGTGCCAGCAGCGTGCCTGGGACTCCGGAGACCCAGTACTTC.

This clonotype was found a few times. This chain joins TRBV20-1 and TRBJ2-3; 13 bases line up with TRBD2. The junction had 13 bases not matched to a gene; V was cut back by 5 bases and J by 8 bases. The CDR3 has 16 residues. Germline CDR1 and CDR2: DFQATT and SNEGSKA (reference sequence). The CDR3 DNA sequence: TGCAGTGCTGGTGAGGGACTAGCGGGGTCCGGTGGTACGCAGTATTTT. Translated, it gives CSAGEGLAGSGGTQYF.

This clonotype appeared a few times. The chain has TRBV29-1 and TRBJ2-1; no firm D call. The V end lost 5 bases, the J end lost 8 bases, and 7 bases lay between the germline ends. Germline CDR1 and CDR2: SQVTM and ANQGSEA. CDR3 size: 10 residues. The CDR3 here is CSVFIHEQFF. CDR3 nucleotides: TGCAGCGTTTTCATCCATGAGCAGTTCTTC.